This T cell receptor (beta chain) was sequenced for a study of graft-versus-host responses after intestinal transplantation. Study-level results: High graft-versus-host to host-versus-graft clonal ratios were seen in allografts of patients with graft-donor T cell macrochimerism.

The protocol was immunoSEQ multiplex PCR, while the TCRdb copy is restricted to in-frame clones and leaves out a portion. The data contain about 12,000 clones, about 30% of them seen just once; the ten biggest clones take up more than 2.5%. There were some 200,000 CFSE-labeled responder cells plated together with some 200,000 irradiated, violet-dye-labeled stimulator cells. A sort after the reaction isolated proliferating CFSE-low CD3+CD4+ and CD3+CD8+ responders. The CDR3 has 14 residues. Germline V lookup: CDR1 MNHEY, CDR2 SMNVEV (reference sequence). Trimming removed 6 bases from V and 0 bases from J, with 12 bases in between.

The J gene is TRBJ2-7, the V gene TRBV27, with a weak D call TRBD1 (5 bases). The sequence was obtained from a human patient who received an intestinal transplant. The source material was alloreactive CD8+ T cells from a mixed lymphocyte reaction culture, sampled before intestinal transplant. Subset indicated: CFSE-low proliferating T cells sorted from roughly 6-day pre-transplant mixed lymphocyte reaction (GvH or HvG direction). The CDR3 DNA sequence: TGTGCCAGCAGCCCCCACAGGTTCTCCTACGAGCAGTACTTC. Translated, it gives CASSPHRFSYEQYF.